This entry lists 29 T cell receptor beta chains sequenced from one sample in a study of PD-1 blockade in classical Hodgkin lymphoma (dated by TCRdb to about 2020). Library creation used the immunoSEQ multiplex PCR assay. TCRdb limited this immuneACCESS table to in-frame rearrangements with V and J called. A share of clones is missing; checked studies link under half to unresolved V genes, and the rest is unexplained. The sample table contains about 19,000 clones; only one count was recorded for approximately 80% of them. Together, the top ten hold less than 25% of the sample. The time point label on this specimen signifies: cycle 4 day 1 (C4D1), after less than 7 weeks of nivolumab. Every trial patient had relapsed following autologous stem cell transplantation, and prior brentuximab vedotin exposure was what differed among cohorts A, B and C. This material consisted of peripheral blood mononuclear cells (PBMCs), taken before the fourth cycle of nivolumab. Every receptor here comes from a human donor with classical Hodgkin lymphoma.

V is TRBV5-1 and J is TRBJ1-1; 7 bases match TRBD1. The germline CDR1 and CDR2 sequences are SGHRS and YFSETQ. CDR3 length: 13 amino acids. V shed 4 bases and J 8 bases; nucleotides not matched to a gene: 8. The CDR3: CASSLSTGTEAFF. The CDR3 bases are TGCGCCAGCAGCCTCTCGACAGGGACCGAAGCTTTCTTT.

The genes are TRBV14 and TRBJ2-2; D is undetermined. CDR1 and CDR2 from the germline V gene are SGHDN and FVKESK. Trimming removed 2 bases from V and 2 bases from J, with 9 bases in between. The CDR3 contains 15 residues. The CDR3 is CASSQRQFNTGELFF. The CDR3, as DNA: TGTGCCAGCAGCCAACGGCAGTTTAACACCGGGGAGCTGTTTTTT.

The chain recombines TRBV5-1 with TRBJ2-7; D not certain. The germline V gene encodes CDR1 SGHRS and CDR2 YFSETQ. This CDR3 contains 14 residues. V lost 5 bases to trimming and J lost 1 base, with 13 bases between them. The CDR3 loop reads CASRNDPGSYEQYV. The CDR3 region has the DNA TGCGCCAGCAGGAATGACCCGGGTTCCTACGAGCAGTACGTC.

The chain combines TRBV28 with TRBJ1-4, with D perhaps matching TRBD1 (6 bases). The CDR3 contains 15 residues. Looked up from germline, CDR1 is MDHEN and CDR2 is SYDVKM. The V gene lost 5 bases and the J gene lost 5 bases, with 15 bases spanning the gap. The CDR3 loop is CASSLRQESNEKLFF. CDR3 bases: TGTGCCAGCAGTCTCAGACAGGAATCCAATGAAAAACTGTTTTTT.

The CDR3: CASSDGDTGELFF. DNA of the CDR3: TGTGCCAGCAGTGACGGGGATACCGGGGAGCTGTTTTTT. This chain links TRBV6-1 with TRBJ2-2; TRBD2 is a possible D gene (5 bases). Germline assignment: CDR1 MNHNS and CDR2 SASEGT. The CDR3 runs 13 residues. The V and J ends lost 3 bases and 5 bases respectively, with 7 bases between them.

The rearrangement joins TRBV4-1 to TRBJ2-7; no reliable D call. Trimming removed 0 bases from V and 3 bases from J, with 9 bases in between. Germline lookup yields CDR1 MGHRA and CDR2 YSYEKL. The length of the CDR3 is 14 residues. CDR3 region: CASSQDPWSYEQYV. CDR3 nucleotide sequence: TGCGCCAGCAGCCAAGATCCGTGGAGCTACGAGCAGTACGTC.

The chain carries TRBV7-2 and TRBJ2-1, with 10 positions matching TRBD2. In germline, CDR1 is SGHTA, CDR2 FQGNSA. The CDR3 loop spans 13 amino acids. Losses at the gene ends were 4 bases for V and 13 bases for J; bases not matched to a gene: 7. This CDR3 reads CASSWGLAGDQFF. The CDR3 DNA sequence: TGTGCCAGCAGCTGGGGGCTAGCGGGAGACCAGTTCTTC.

The chain couples TRBV25-1 to TRBJ2-3; 9 positions agree with TRBD1. Per germline, CDR1 MGHDK and CDR2 SYGVNS. J lost 3 bases, V lost 4 bases, and 2 bases had no gene match. The CDR3 contains 14 residues. The CDR3 DNA is TGTGCCAGCAGTGCCGGACAGGGGACAGATACGCAGTATTTT. Translated: CASSAGQGTDTQYF.

The chain uses TRBV2 and TRBJ2-7; 8 bases match TRBD1. In germline, CDR1 is SNHLY, CDR2 FYNNEI. V gave up 8 bases and J gave up 3 bases; unmatched junction bases: 6. The CDR3 consists of 13 residues. Here the CDR3 DNA reads TGTGCCAGCGATATCGGACAGGGCTACGAGCAGTACGTC. Its translation: CASDIGQGYEQYV.

This clone was detected once. The chain uses TRBV6-4 and TRBJ2-2; a possible D gene is TRBD1 (6 bases). The CDR3 runs to 15 residues. The germline V and J ends were trimmed by 4 bases and 1 base, with 10 bases remaining between them. CDR1 is MRHNA, CDR2 SNTAGT, per germline. The CDR3, as DNA: TGTGCCAGCAGTGCCAAGGGGGAGAACACCGGGGAGCTGTTTTTT. This sequence encodes CASSAKGENTGELFF.

The chain links TRBV2 to TRBJ1-3; D is undetermined. The germline CDR1 and CDR2 sequences are SNHLY and FYNNEI. The CDR3 extends over 13 amino acids. Trimming took off 4 bases at V and 0 bases at J, with 4 bases between the two ends. DNA for the CDR3: TGTGCCAGCAGTGGCAGCTCTGGAAACACCATATATTTT. Translating gives CASSGSSGNTIYF.

V is TRBV12-5 and J is TRBJ2-5; 7 bases match TRBD2. V gave up 4 bases and J gave up 5 bases; unmatched junction bases: 4. The CDR3 is made up of 13 amino acids. The germline V gene encodes CDR1 LGHNT and CDR2 FRNRAP. The CDR3 nucleotides read TGTGCTAGTGGTTCCGGACTAGTGGAGACCCAGTACTTC. Encoded protein: CASGSGLVETQYF. Drawing the rest from reference TRBV12-5 and TRBJ2-5, the complete variable domain is DARVTQTPRHKVTEMGQEVTMRCQPILGHNTVFWYRQTMMQGLELLAYFRNRAPLDDSGMPKDRFSAEMPDATLATLKIQPSEPRDSAVYFCASGSGLVETQYFGPGTRLLVL.

This clone was counted between two and nine times. The chain couples TRBV5-1 to TRBJ2-7; D perhaps matches TRBD2 (6 bases). The V end lost 3 bases, the J end lost 0 bases, and 7 bases lay between the germline ends. The CDR3 loop spans 13 amino acids. Germline V CDR1 and CDR2: SGHRS, YFSETQ. The CDR3 sequence: CASSYGSSYEQYV. For the CDR3, the DNA is TGCGCCAGCAGCTACGGGAGCTCCTACGAGCAGTACGTC.

The V call is TRBV27, the J call TRBJ2-7; 8 nucleotides line up with TRBD2. Germline lookup yields CDR1 MNHEY and CDR2 SMNVEV (reference sequence). J lost 0 bases, V lost 4 bases, and 8 bases had no gene match. CDR3 size: 16 residues. As DNA, the CDR3 is TGTGCCAGCAGTTCCATTAGCGGGAAGAGCTCCTACGAGCAGTACTTC. Translating it yields CASSSISGKSSYEQYF.

The chain carries TRBV10-1 and TRBJ1-1; D remains ambiguous. V was trimmed by 1 base and J by 1 base, leaving 10 bases between them. Germline loops: CDR1 WNHNN, CDR2 SYGVQD (reference sequence). The CDR3 spans 15 residues. The CDR3 here is CASSEFRGSNTEAFF. The DNA for the CDR3 is TGCGCCAGCAGTGAGTTTCGGGGATCGAACACTGAAGCTTTCTTT.

The V gene is TRBV15, the J gene TRBJ1-1; D gene unclear. The V end lost 2 bases, the J end lost 5 bases, and 9 bases lay between the germline ends. The germline CDR1 and CDR2 sequences are LNHNV and YYDKDF (reference sequence). The CDR3 spans 13 residues. The CDR3 sequence is CATSRRGGTEAFF. As DNA, the CDR3 is TGTGCCACCAGCAGACGGGGAGGAACTGAAGCTTTCTTT.

This clone was counted only a few times. This chain links TRBV28 with TRBJ2-7; no firm D call. Germline values: CDR1 MDHEN, CDR2 SYDVKM. With 3 bases removed from V and 7 bases from J, the gap between germline ends came to 13 bases. The CDR3 runs 13 residues. The CDR3 DNA is TGTGCCAGCAGTTTGCTAAGGGCAGGAGAGCAGTACGTC. It specifies CASSLLRAGEQYV.

This clone is categorized as medium-sized. V usage is TRBV27 and J usage is TRBJ2-1; 11 nucleotides line up with TRBD2. The CDR3 contains 19 residues. Germline V gene sequence: CDR1 MNHEY, CDR2 SMNVEV (reference sequence). V shed 8 bases and J 3 bases; nucleotides not matched to a gene: 18. DNA of the CDR3: TGTGCCAGCGTAGACAGGGTTCCGACTAGCGGGGCTTACTACAATGAGCAGTTCTTC. As protein: CASVDRVPTSGAYYNEQFF.

The chain combines TRBV5-6 with TRBJ2-7; 9 positions match TRBD1. Per the germline V gene, CDR1 is SGHDT and CDR2 is YYEEEE. CDR3 size: 14 residues. V was clipped by 2 bases and J by 5 bases; unmatched bases: 5. Here the CDR3 reads CASSFGTGLHEQYF. CDR3 DNA: TGTGCCAGCAGCTTTGGGACAGGGTTGCACGAGCAGTACTTC.

This clone has a single count. The chain has TRBV7-9 and TRBJ2-2; 12 bases fit TRBD2. The V segment lost 5 bases and the J segment 4 bases; nucleotides outside the gene matches: 8. CDR1 SEHNR and CDR2 FQNEAQ come from the germline V gene (reference sequence). CDR3 length: 17 residues. The CDR3 DNA is TGTGCCAGCAGCCACCGTCTAGCGGGGGGGTTCACCGGGGAGCTGTTTTTT. This gives the protein CASSHRLAGGFTGELFF.

This chain connects TRBV28 to TRBJ1-5; TRBD1 agrees at 9 bases. The J segment lost 5 bases and the V segment lost 6 bases, leaving 5 bases of the junction unmatched. CDR1 MDHEN and CDR2 SYDVKM come from the germline V gene. This CDR3 has 14 residues. Here the CDR3 DNA reads TGTGCCAGCAGCCTGGGACAGGGTGATCAGCCCCAGCATTTT. This codes for CASSLGQGDQPQHF.

This clone came up a few times. The chain combines TRBV28 with TRBJ2-5; 9 nucleotides match TRBD2. The CDR3 is 16 residues long. J was trimmed by 2 bases and V by 4 bases; bases with no gene match: 8. Germline V gives CDR1 MDHEN, CDR2 SYDVKM. The CDR3 nucleotides read TGTGCCAGCAGTTCTCCCGGGACTAGCTTACAAGAGACCCAGTACTTC. Amino acids: CASSSPGTSLQETQYF.

As to this clone: Other DNA sequences in the same sample also yield this CDR3. The genes are TRBV30 and TRBJ2-5; D call uncertain. Germline CDR1 GTSNPN, CDR2 SVGIG (reference sequence). The CDR3 is 11 residues long. The V and J ends lost 0 bases and 5 bases respectively, with 4 bases between them. The CDR3: CAWSVGETQYF. For the CDR3, the DNA is TGTGCCTGGAGTGTAGGGGAGACCCAGTACTTC.

The CDR3 loop reads CASSLEGGGTGELFF. CDR3 sequence (DNA): TGCGCCAGCAGCTTGGAAGGGGGTGGCACCGGGGAGCTGTTTTTT. This chain uses TRBV5-1 with TRBJ2-2, with D perhaps TRBD1 (6 bases). CDR1 is SGHRS and CDR2 is YFSETQ in the germline V gene. The CDR3 is 15 residues long. Deletions cut 0 bases from V and 4 bases from J, with 10 bases between.

The V and J genes are TRBV7-9 and TRBJ1-6, with no clear D. V shed 5 bases and J shed 7 bases, with 18 bases lying between them. CDR1 and CDR2 from the germline V gene are SEHNR and FQNEAQ (reference sequence). There are 16 residues in the CDR3. The CDR3 coding sequence is TGTGCCAGCAGCCGGAATTACCCGGAGAAAAATTCACCCCTCCACTTT. The encoded protein is CASSRNYPEKNSPLHF.

This clone was recorded only once. This chain joins TRBV9 and TRBJ2-3; unclear D gene. The germline V gene has CDR1 SGDLS and CDR2 YYNGEE. The CDR3 extends over 15 amino acids. Trimming took off 1 base at V and 1 base at J, with 10 bases between the two ends. CDR3 in DNA: TGTGCCAGCAGCGTAAAAGGTTCCGGCACAGATACGCAGTATTTT. Residues: CASSVKGSGTDTQYF.

V gene TRBV6-5 combines with J gene TRBJ2-5; D gene unclear. Germline assignment: CDR1 MNHEY and CDR2 SVGAGI. The CDR3 is made up of 11 amino acids. V lost 6 bases, J lost 5 bases, and 7 bases lay in between. This CDR3 reads CASSKGETQYF. The DNA for the CDR3 is TGTGCCAGCAGCAAAGGGGAGACCCAGTACTTC.

CDR3 nucleotides: TGCGCCAGCAGGCCGGGACTAGCGCGGGCGGATACGCAGTATTTT. Protein product: CASRPGLARADTQYF. The rearrangement links TRBV5-1 to TRBJ2-3; 10 nucleotides align to TRBD2. This CDR3 spans 15 amino acids. Germline V gene lookup returns CDR1 SGHRS and CDR2 YFSETQ. Trimming at V came to 5 bases and at J to 6 bases, leaving 9 bases not matched to a gene.

The chain combines TRBV18 with TRBJ2-2; 10 nucleotides agree with TRBD1. The V segment lost 2 bases and the J segment 7 bases; nucleotides outside the gene matches: 4. Germline V gene lookup returns CDR1 KGHSH and CDR2 LQKENI. CDR3 length: 15 amino acids. CDR3 sequence (DNA): TGTGCCAGCTCACCAGGGACAGGGGTGTTCGGGGAGCTGTTTTTT. Translation gives CASSPGTGVFGELFF. Full variable domain (outside the CDR3, taken from reference TRBV18 and TRBJ2-2): NAGVMQNPRHLVRRRGQEARLRCSPMKGHSHVYWYRQLPEEGLKFMVYLQKENIIDESGMPKERFSAEFPKEGPSILRIQQVVRGDSAAYFCASSPGTGVFGELFFGEGSRLTVL.